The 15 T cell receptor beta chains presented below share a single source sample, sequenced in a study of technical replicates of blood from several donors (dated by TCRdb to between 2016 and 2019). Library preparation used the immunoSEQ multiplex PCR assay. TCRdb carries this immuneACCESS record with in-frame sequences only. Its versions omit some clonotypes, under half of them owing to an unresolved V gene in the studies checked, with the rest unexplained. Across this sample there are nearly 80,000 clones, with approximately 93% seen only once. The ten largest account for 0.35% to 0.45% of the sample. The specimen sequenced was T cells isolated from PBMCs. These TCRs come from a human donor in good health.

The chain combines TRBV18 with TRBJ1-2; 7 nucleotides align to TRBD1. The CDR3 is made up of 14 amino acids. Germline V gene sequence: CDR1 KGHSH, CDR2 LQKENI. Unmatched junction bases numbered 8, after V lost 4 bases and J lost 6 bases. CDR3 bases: TGTGCCAGCTCACTAGAACAGGGGAAGGATGGCTACACCTTC. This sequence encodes CASSLEQGKDGYTF.

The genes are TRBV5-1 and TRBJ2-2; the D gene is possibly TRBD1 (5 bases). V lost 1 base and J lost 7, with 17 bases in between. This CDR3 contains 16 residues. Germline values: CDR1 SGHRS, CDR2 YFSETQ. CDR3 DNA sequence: TGCGCCAGCAGCTTGATGCCAGGGTTGGTTAACGGGGAGCTGTTTTTT. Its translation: CASSLMPGLVNGELFF. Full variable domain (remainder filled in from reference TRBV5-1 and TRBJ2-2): KAGVTQTPRYLIKTRGQQVTLSCSPISGHRSVSWYQQTPGQGLQFLFEYFSETQRNKGNFPGRFSGRQFSNSRSEMNVSTLELGDSALYLCASSLMPGLVNGELFFGEGSRLTVL.

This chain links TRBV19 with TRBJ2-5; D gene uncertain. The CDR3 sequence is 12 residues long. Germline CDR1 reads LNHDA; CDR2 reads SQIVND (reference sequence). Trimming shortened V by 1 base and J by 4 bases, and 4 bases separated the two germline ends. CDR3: CASSIGRETQYF. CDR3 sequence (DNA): TGTGCCAGTAGTATAGGTAGAGAGACCCAGTACTTC.

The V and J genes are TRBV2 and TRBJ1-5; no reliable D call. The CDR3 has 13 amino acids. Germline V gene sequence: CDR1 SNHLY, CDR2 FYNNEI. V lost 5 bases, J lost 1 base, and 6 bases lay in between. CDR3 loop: CASSKLSNQPQHF. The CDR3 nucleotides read TGTGCCAGCAGTAAACTGAGCAATCAGCCCCAGCATTTT.

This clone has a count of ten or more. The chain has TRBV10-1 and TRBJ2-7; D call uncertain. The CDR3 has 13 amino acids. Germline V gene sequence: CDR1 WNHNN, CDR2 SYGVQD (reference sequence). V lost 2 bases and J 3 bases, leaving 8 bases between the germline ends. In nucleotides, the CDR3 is TGCGCCAGCAGTGAGCGAACTTTCTACGAGCAGTACTTC. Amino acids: CASSERTFYEQYF.

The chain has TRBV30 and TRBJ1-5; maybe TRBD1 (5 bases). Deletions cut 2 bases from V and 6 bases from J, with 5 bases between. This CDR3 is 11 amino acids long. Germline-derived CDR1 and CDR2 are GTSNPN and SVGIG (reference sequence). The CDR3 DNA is TGTGCCTGGAGTAGGGGTCAGCCCCAGCATTTT. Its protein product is CAWSRGQPQHF.

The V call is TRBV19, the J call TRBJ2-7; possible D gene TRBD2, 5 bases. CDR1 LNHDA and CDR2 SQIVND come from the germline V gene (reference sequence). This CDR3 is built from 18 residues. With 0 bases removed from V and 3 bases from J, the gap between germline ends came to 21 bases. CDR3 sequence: CASSIDHPSRGRGYEQYF. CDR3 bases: TGTGCCAGTAGTATAGATCATCCATCTCGAGGTCGGGGCTACGAGCAGTACTTC. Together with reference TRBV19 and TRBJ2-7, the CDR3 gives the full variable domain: DGGITQSPKYLFRKEGQNVTLSCEQNLNHDAMYWYRQDPGQGLRLIYYSQIVNDFQKGDIAEGYSVSREKKESFPLTVTSAQKNPTAFYLCASSIDHPSRGRGYEQYFGPGTRLTVT.

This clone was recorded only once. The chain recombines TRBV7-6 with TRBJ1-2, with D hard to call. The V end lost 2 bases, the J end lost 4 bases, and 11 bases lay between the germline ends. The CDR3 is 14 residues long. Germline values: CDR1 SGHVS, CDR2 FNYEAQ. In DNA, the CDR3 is TGTGCCAGCAGCTTATATAGGGAGTCCTATGGCTACACCTTC. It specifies CASSLYRESYGYTF.

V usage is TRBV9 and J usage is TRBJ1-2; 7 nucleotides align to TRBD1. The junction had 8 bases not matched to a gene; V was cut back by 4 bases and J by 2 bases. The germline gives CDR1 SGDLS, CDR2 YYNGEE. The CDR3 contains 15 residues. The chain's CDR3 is CASSQGVSLNYGYTF. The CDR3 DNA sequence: TGTGCCAGCAGCCAGGGGGTCTCCCTCAACTATGGCTACACCTTC.

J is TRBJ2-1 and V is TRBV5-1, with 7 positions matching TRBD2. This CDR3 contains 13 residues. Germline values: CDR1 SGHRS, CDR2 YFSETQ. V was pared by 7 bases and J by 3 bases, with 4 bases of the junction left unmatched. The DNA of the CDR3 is TGCGCCAGCGGGCGGGAGATCTACAATGAGCAGTTCTTC. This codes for CASGREIYNEQFF.

The DNA for the CDR3 is TGTGCCAGCAGTGAAGGAATGGACAGGGGGCTAAATCAGCCCCAGCATTTT. Translation: CASSEGMDRGLNQPQHF. The V and J genes are TRBV2 and TRBJ1-5, with 11 nucleotides matching TRBD1. Germline lookup yields CDR1 SNHLY and CDR2 FYNNEI. This CDR3 comprises 17 residues. The trim removed 1 base at V and 4 bases at J, leaving 6 bases unmatched.

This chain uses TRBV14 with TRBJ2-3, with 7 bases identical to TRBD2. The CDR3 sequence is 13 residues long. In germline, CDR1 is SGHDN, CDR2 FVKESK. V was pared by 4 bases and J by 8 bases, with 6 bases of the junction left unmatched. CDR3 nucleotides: TGTGCCAGCAGCCCAGGGACTATATCTACGCAGTATTTT. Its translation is CASSPGTISTQYF.

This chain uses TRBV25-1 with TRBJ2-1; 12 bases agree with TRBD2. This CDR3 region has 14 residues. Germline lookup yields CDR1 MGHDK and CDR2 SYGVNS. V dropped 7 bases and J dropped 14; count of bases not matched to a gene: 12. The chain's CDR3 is CASTHGLAGGPEFF. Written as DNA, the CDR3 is TGTGCCAGCACCCATGGGCTAGCGGGAGGGCCGGAGTTCTTC.

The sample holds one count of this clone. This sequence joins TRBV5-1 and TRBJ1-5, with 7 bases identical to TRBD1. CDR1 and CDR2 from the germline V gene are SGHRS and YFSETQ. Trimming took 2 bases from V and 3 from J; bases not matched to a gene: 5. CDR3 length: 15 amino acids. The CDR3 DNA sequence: TGCGCCAGCAGCTTAGGGACAGTCCTCAATCAGCCCCAGCATTTT. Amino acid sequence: CASSLGTVLNQPQHF. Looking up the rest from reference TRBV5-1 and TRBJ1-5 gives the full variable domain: KAGVTQTPRYLIKTRGQQVTLSCSPISGHRSVSWYQQTPGQGLQFLFEYFSETQRNKGNFPGRFSGRQFSNSRSEMNVSTLELGDSALYLCASSLGTVLNQPQHFGDGTRLSIL.

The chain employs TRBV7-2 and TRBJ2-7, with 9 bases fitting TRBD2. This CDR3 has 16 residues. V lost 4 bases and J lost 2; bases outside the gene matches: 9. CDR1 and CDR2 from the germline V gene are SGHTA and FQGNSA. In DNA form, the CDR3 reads TGTGCCAGCAGCTCGGATTTACTAGCGGGTACCTACGAGCAGTACTTC. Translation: CASSSDLLAGTYEQYF.